Listed below are T cell receptor beta chains from one sample, sequenced in a study of cytomegalovirus exposure and HLA in healthy donors. TCRdb keeps only in-frame clones here, not all; method: immunoSEQ multiplex PCR. The table includes over 150,000 clones, about 75% detected once. The specimen was PBMCs. Source of these receptors: a male donor in good health and CMV-seronegative. The CDR3 runs from the conserved cysteine through the conserved F or W. D genes are given only for firm matches. Rows may omit the clone size; those that give it use once, few, many or a size class.

TRBV4-3	NA	NA	TRBJ2-7	CASSQEFGGHEQYF	TGCGCCAGCAGCCAAGAGTTTGGAGGGCACGAGCAGTACTTC
TRBV2	NA	NA	TRBJ2-7	CASSEFTAGGEQYF	TGTGCCAGCAGTGAATTCACAGCTGGTGGCGAGCAGTACTTC
TRBV5-5	NA	TRBD1	TRBJ1-5	CASSLVGQGRRQHF	TGTGCCAGCAGCTTGGTGGGACAGGGAAGACGCCAGCATTTT
TRBV5-1	NA	TRBD2	TRBJ2-1	CASSSIPGTSRANEQFF	TGCGCCAGCAGCTCGATCCCCGGGACTAGCAGGGCCAATGAGCAGTTCTTC
TRBV28	NA	TRBD1	TRBJ1-1	CASSPPGTGGPNTEAFF	TGTGCCAGCAGTCCGCCGGGGACAGGGGGCCCGAACACTGAAGCTTTCTTT
TRBV21-1	NA	NA	TRBJ1-2	CASPGHLLGCWGYTF	TGTGCCAGCCCGGGACACCTCCTAGGGTGCTGGGGCTACACCTTC
TRBV5-1	NA	TRBD2	TRBJ2-2	CASSPGLGLVGTGELFF	TGCGCCAGCAGCCCTGGCCTCGGACTAGTAGGGACCGGGGAGCTGTTTTTT
TRBV4-3	NA	TRBD2	TRBJ2-7	CASSQGLAGYEQYF	TGCGCCAGCAGCCAAGGACTAGCGGGCTACGAGCAGTACTTC
TRBV7-2	NA	NA	TRBJ2-1	CASSLGVGPGEQFF	TGTGCCAGCAGCTTAGGAGTGGGTCCGGGTGAGCAGTTCTTC
TRBV6-4	few	NA	TRBJ2-7	CASSDSREQYF	TGTGCCAGCAGTGACTCACGGGAGCAGTACTTC
TRBV6-6	few	TRBD2	TRBJ2-7	CASRRTSGYYEQYF	TGTGCCAGCAGGCGGACTAGCGGCTACTACGAGCAGTACTTC
TRBV6-5	NA	NA	TRBJ1-2	CASRTGSGYTF	TGTGCCAGCAGAACAGGGAGCGGCTACACCTTC
TRBV28	NA	TRBD1	TRBJ1-5	CASSLPRGQKQPQHF	TGTGCCAGCAGTTTGCCCAGGGGGCAGAAGCAGCCCCAGCATTTT
TRBV7-2	few	NA	TRBJ1-4	CASSPVDLGLSGGKKLFF	TGTGCCAGCAGCCCAGTTGATTTGGGGCTGTCGGGGGGTAAAAAACTGTTTTTT
TRBV7-2	NA	TRBD2	TRBJ2-7	CASSSSGIGKQYF	TGTGCCAGCAGCTCTAGCGGGATCGGCAAGCAGTACTTC
TRBV7-2	NA	NA	TRBJ2-7	CASSPSEWKQYF	TGTGCCAGCAGCCCTAGCGAGTGGAAGCAGTACTTC
TRBV30	NA	NA	TRBJ1-6	CAWTGVFNSPLHF	TGTGCCTGGACCGGAGTGTTTAATTCACCCCTCCACTTT
TRBV5-5	few	NA	TRBJ1-1	CASSLVGGAVVGTEAFF	TGTGCCAGCAGCTTGGTGGGGGGGGCTGTGGTAGGAACTGAAGCTTTCTTT
TRBV5-8	once	NA	TRBJ2-7	CASSLTAGIYEQYF	TGTGCCAGCAGCTTGACGGCGGGTATCTACGAGCAGTACTTC
TRBV6-6	NA	TRBD1	TRBJ1-4	CASDKGQGGKLFF	TGTGCCAGCGACAAGGGACAGGGTGGAAAACTGTTTTTT
TRBV6-1	NA	TRBD1	TRBJ1-6	CATYPRTGGSPLHF	TGTGCCACGTACCCTCGGACAGGGGGCTCACCCCTCCACTTT